These 30 T cell receptor beta chains were sequenced from one sample in a study of CD8 T cells in ankylosing spondylitis. The antigens of these receptors remain unknown. Points from the study as a whole: In ankylosing spondylitis blood, a motif of roughly eight highly homologous TCR beta variants appeared characteristic.

MiXCR was run by TCRdb on the 5' RACE reads, yielding one entry per CDR3 protein. The sample lists 100,000 to 150,000 distinct CDR3 sequences, 17% occurring once. Material for sequencing was blood, either unsorted or a sorted T cell fraction (not recorded which). The receptor source for this set is a male donor with ankylosing spondylitis.

The chain has TRBV6-1 and TRBJ2-7; perhaps TRBD2 as D (5 bases). The CDR3 contains 16 residues. With 2 bases removed from V and 3 bases from J, the gap between germline ends came to 17 bases. The germline CDR1 and CDR2 sequences are MNHNS and SASEGT. This CDR3 reads CASSETRAAQFYEQYF. The CDR3 DNA follows: TGTGCCAGCAGTGAAACTAGGGCCGCCCAATTCTACGAGCAGTACTTC.

CDR3 DNA sequence: TGTGCCAGCAGTTTCAGTAGCGGGAGTTATGAGCAGTTCTTC. This codes for CASSFSSGSYEQFF. The chain joins TRBV28 to TRBJ2-1; TRBD2 agrees at 9 bases. Germline V CDR1 and CDR2: MDHEN, SYDVKM. V lost 3 bases and J lost 8; bases outside the gene matches: 5. The CDR3 is made up of 14 amino acids. The full variable domain, in which reference TRBV28 and TRBJ2-1 provide the parts outside the CDR3, is DVKVTQSSRYLVKRTGEKVFLECVQDMDHENMFWYRQDPGLGLRLIYFSYDVKMKEKGDIPEGYSVSREKKERFSLILESASTNQTSMYLCASSFSSGSYEQFFGPGTRLTVL.

This clonotype was seen only a few times. The chain couples TRBV7-8 to TRBJ2-5; 12 nucleotides align to TRBD2. The CDR3 consists of 18 residues. Trimming removed 3 bases from V and 5 bases from J; junction bases left unmatched: 13. The germline gives CDR1 SGHVS, CDR2 FQNEAQ. CDR3: CASSFGLAGSPGRETQYF. CDR3 DNA: TGTGCCAGCAGCTTCGGACTAGCGGGGAGCCCGGGGCGGGAGACCCAGTACTTC.

This clonotype was seen a handful of times. The rearrangement links TRBV10-3 to TRBJ2-7; D may be TRBD2 (5 bases). Deletions cut 3 bases from V and 0 bases from J, with 9 bases between. The germline V gene has CDR1 ENHRY and CDR2 SYGVKD. This CDR3 has 14 amino acids. The CDR3 loop reads CAISDWENSYEQYF. In nucleotides, the CDR3 is TGTGCCATCAGTGATTGGGAGAACTCCTACGAGCAGTACTTC.

The table lists this clonotype with a few counts. The chain uses TRBV20-1 and TRBJ2-1; 8 bases align to TRBD2. Germline-derived CDR1 and CDR2 are DFQATT and SNEGSKA (reference sequence). After removal of 1 base from V and 9 bases from J, the junction contained 17 bases not matched to a gene. The CDR3 contains 17 residues. The CDR3 sequence is CSARGGPQAGAFGEQFF. The CDR3 bases are TGCAGTGCTAGAGGGGGCCCCCAAGCGGGAGCTTTCGGTGAGCAGTTCTTC.

The rearrangement joins TRBV3-1 to TRBJ2-3; D may be TRBD1 (6 bases). CDR3 length: 14 residues. Trimming took 2 bases from V and 5 from J, leaving 11 bases between them. CDR1 and CDR2 from the germline V gene are LGHDT and YNNKEL (reference sequence). This chain's CDR3 is CASSQPGTIDTQYF. DNA of the CDR3: TGTGCCAGCAGCCAACCGGGGACAATAGATACGCAGTATTTT.

This clonotype showed up just a few times. The chain has TRBV6-1 and TRBJ1-2, with TRBD1 as a possible D gene (6 bases). The CDR3 covers 13 residues. V was shortened by 6 bases and J by 7 bases, with 15 bases between the two germline ends. In germline, CDR1 is MNHNS, CDR2 SASEGT. CDR3 DNA: TGTGCCAGCAGCACAGGGAAAATCAGTGGCTACACCTTC. Protein product: CASSTGKISGYTF.

This clonotype was detected only a few times. A read error may account for a junction end that differs from germline. The chain uses TRBV12-3 or TRBV12-4 and TRBJ1-3, with D tentatively TRBD1 (6 bases). The CDR3 totals 15 residues. The CDR3 DNA sequence: TGTGCCAGCAGCTTAGGGGGGATCTCTGGAAACACCATATATTTT. It translates to CASSLGGISGNTIYF.

The gene calls are TRBV24-1 and TRBJ2-7; 8 bases fit TRBD1. CDR1 and CDR2 (germline): KGHDR, SFDVKD. This CDR3 spans 13 amino acids. The junction had 8 bases not matched to a gene; V was cut back by 5 bases and J by 9 bases. The CDR3 DNA is TGTGCCACCAGTGGGGGACAGGAGTTGGGGCAGTACTTC. Translation gives CATSGGQELGQYF.

The chain combines TRBV4-3 with TRBJ2-1; D perhaps matches TRBD2 (6 bases). Trimming took off 0 bases at V and 7 bases at J, with 16 bases between the two ends. The CDR3 length is 16 residues. Germline CDR1 LGHNA, CDR2 YSLEER. The CDR3 coding sequence is TGCGCCAGCAGCCAAGATATTAGGGGACTTACGAATGAGCAGTTCTTC. This translates into CASSQDIRGLTNEQFF.

This clonotype occurred a few times. This sequence joins TRBV6-5 and TRBJ2-1; D may be TRBD1 or TRBD2 (5 bases each). V gave up 2 bases and J gave up 2 bases, with 13 bases separating them. Per germline, CDR1 MNHEY and CDR2 SVGAGI. The CDR3 covers 16 residues. The CDR3 DNA sequence: TGTGCCAGCAGTTACCCTCGGACGGGACCCTACAATGAGCAGTTCTTC. Its protein product is CASSYPRTGPYNEQFF.

The chain combines TRBV12-3 or TRBV12-4 with TRBJ2-7; the D call may be TRBD1 or TRBD2 (5 bases each). With 7 bases removed from V and 0 bases from J, the gap between germline ends came to 16 bases. This CDR3 is built from 15 residues. CDR3 coding DNA: TGTGCCAGCACCGGGGCAGCGGAGCTCTCCTACGAGCAGTACTTC. Translated: CASTGAAELSYEQYF.

The V call is TRBV4-3, the J call TRBJ2-1, with D uncertain. This CDR3 comprises 17 residues. Trimming removed 0 bases from V and 0 bases from J, with 12 bases in between. Looked up from germline, CDR1 is LGHNA and CDR2 is YSLEER. The CDR3 is CASSQEPGLSSYNEQFF. The CDR3 region has the DNA TGCGCCAGCAGCCAAGAGCCAGGCCTGAGCTCCTACAATGAGCAGTTCTTC.

This chain links TRBV29-1 with TRBJ2-1; 7 nucleotides agree with TRBD1. V was clipped by 6 bases and J by 3 bases; unmatched bases: 11. The CDR3 consists of 15 residues. CDR1 and CDR2 (germline): SQVTM, ANQGSEA. The CDR3 DNA follows: TGCAGCGTAACAGGGGATATGGGCTTCTACAATGAGCAGTTCTTC. The encoded protein is CSVTGDMGFYNEQFF.

In its sample, this clonotype was seen a few times. The CDR3: CSVNGQGNTEAFF. CDR3 sequence (DNA): TGCAGCGTCAACGGACAGGGAAACACTGAAGCTTTCTTT. This chain connects TRBV29-1 to TRBJ1-1, with 8 nucleotides matching TRBD1. CDR3 length: 13 amino acids. V lost 6 bases, J lost 2 bases, and 5 bases stayed unmatched. CDR1 and CDR2 from the germline V gene are SQVTM and ANQGSEA.

This clonotype was counted between two and nine times. V gene TRBV27 combines with J gene TRBJ2-3; 8 nucleotides match TRBD2. Per the germline V gene, CDR1 is MNHEY and CDR2 is SMNVEV (reference sequence). J gave up 2 bases and V 0 bases, and 4 bases lay outside the gene matches. The CDR3 runs to 16 residues. The CDR3 sequence is CASSLSSGGPTDTQYF. The CDR3 nucleotides read TGTGCCAGCAGTTTATCTTCGGGAGGGCCCACAGATACGCAGTATTTT.

This clonotype has a single count. V gene TRBV19 combines with J gene TRBJ2-7; 11 positions agree with TRBD2. The CDR3 spans 15 residues. Germline loops: CDR1 LNHDA, CDR2 SQIVND (reference sequence). Germline trimming cut 2 bases from V and 2 bases from J; bases unmatched to any gene: 2. CDR3 nucleotides: TGTGCCAGTAGTATAATTAGCGGGAGGGCCTACGAGCAGTACTTC. It specifies CASSIISGRAYEQYF.

The genes are TRBV2 and TRBJ1-2; D is uncertain. CDR1 SNHLY and CDR2 FYNNEI come from the germline V gene. Trimming shortened V by 4 bases and J by 4 bases, and 10 bases separated the two germline ends. The CDR3 is made up of 13 amino acids. The CDR3 is CASSGGRLYGYTF. CDR3 sequence (DNA): TGTGCCAGCAGTGGCGGCAGACTCTATGGCTACACCTTC.

The chain's CDR3 is CASSFSGNEKLFF. The CDR3 nucleotides are TGTGCCAGCAGTTTTTCTGGAAATGAAAAACTGTTTTTT. V usage is TRBV12-3 or TRBV12-4 and J usage is TRBJ1-4; D is unclear. V lost 3 bases to trimming and J lost 5 bases, with 7 bases between them. CDR3 length: 13 amino acids.

The V call is TRBV4-1, the J call TRBJ1-6; D gene ambiguous. CDR3 size: 15 residues. The germline V gene has CDR1 MGHRA and CDR2 YSYEKL. V was pared by 0 bases and J by 10 bases, with 13 bases between. CDR3 in amino acids: CASSQEAALESPLHF. CDR3 coding DNA: TGCGCCAGCAGCCAAGAAGCAGCCCTGGAGTCACCCCTCCACTTT.

The V and J genes are TRBV27 and TRBJ1-5, with no clear D. The germline V gene encodes CDR1 MNHEY and CDR2 SMNVEV (reference sequence). The germline V and J ends were trimmed by 3 bases and 2 bases, with 5 bases remaining between them. The CDR3 is 13 residues long. DNA for the CDR3: TGTGCCAGCAGTTTTCGAGGCAATCAGCCCCAGCATTTT. Protein: CASSFRGNQPQHF.

This clonotype has only a few counts. The chain links TRBV29-1 to TRBJ1-3, with D hard to call. The length of the CDR3 is 13 residues. The germline V gene has CDR1 SQVTM and CDR2 ANQGSEA. V was shortened by 4 bases and J by 2 bases, with 9 bases between the two germline ends. CDR3 coding DNA: TGCAGCGTTGTGTCGCCAACTGGAAACACCATATATTTT. Its protein product is CSVVSPTGNTIYF.

The sample holds many counts of this clonotype. The chain links TRBV29-1 to TRBJ2-7; no reliable D call. The V and J ends lost 1 base and 4 bases respectively, with 8 bases between them. The CDR3 has 12 amino acids. Germline loops: CDR1 SQVTM, CDR2 ANQGSEA. For the CDR3, the DNA is TGCAGCGTTGAAGTAAGGGCTTACGAGCAGTACTTC. Translated: CSVEVRAYEQYF.

This clonotype was recorded a few times. The rearrangement links TRBV27 to TRBJ2-3, with D unresolved. The CDR3 loop spans 10 amino acids. The germline CDR1 and CDR2 sequences are MNHEY and SMNVEV (reference sequence). V gave up 11 bases and J gave up 5 bases, with 8 bases separating them. This CDR3 is CACGGDTQYF. The DNA for the CDR3 is TGTGCCTGCGGTGGAGATACGCAGTATTTT.

This clonotype was counted between two and nine times. The V call is TRBV10-3, the J call TRBJ1-2, with 7 bases matching TRBD1. With V trimmed by 4 bases and J by 8 bases, 10 bases remained unmatched. The CDR3 is 14 residues long. Germline-derived CDR1 and CDR2 are ENHRY and SYGVKD. The CDR3: CAISVRTGDYGYTF. CDR3 bases: TGTGCCATCAGTGTTCGCACAGGGGATTACGGCTACACCTTC.

A few counts support this clonotype. The chain couples TRBV9 to TRBJ2-3; D possibly corresponds to TRBD2 (6 bases). Between the trimmed V and J ends, which lost 3 bases and 0 bases, there was a span of 8 bases. CDR1 and CDR2 from the germline V gene are SGDLS and YYNGEE. The CDR3 totals 14 residues. CDR3 sequence reads: CASSESGSTDTQYF. CDR3 in DNA: TGTGCCAGCAGCGAAAGCGGGAGCACAGATACGCAGTATTTT. The full variable domain, rest sourced from reference TRBV9 and TRBJ2-3, is DSGVTQTPKHLITATGQRVTLRCSPRSGDLSVYWYQQSLDQGLQFLIQYYNGEERAKGNILERFSAQQFPDLHSELNLSSLELGDSALYFCASSESGSTDTQYFGPGTRLTVL.

The rearrangement uses TRBV28 and TRBJ2-1; D unclear. This CDR3 is built from 12 residues. Germline CDR1 and CDR2: MDHEN and SYDVKM. With 5 bases removed from V and 4 bases from J, the gap between germline ends came to 6 bases. In DNA form, the CDR3 reads TGTGCCAGCAGTCTACAGTACAATGAGCAGTTCTTC. It specifies CASSLQYNEQFF.

The V gene is TRBV28, the J gene TRBJ2-7; D is ambiguous. The CDR3 length is 15 residues. In germline, CDR1 is MDHEN, CDR2 SYDVKM. V shed 5 bases and J shed 2 bases, with 16 bases lying between them. The CDR3 sequence: CASSADGLWTYEQYF. The CDR3 DNA sequence: TGTGCCAGCAGTGCTGACGGCCTGTGGACCTACGAGCAGTACTTC. Together with reference TRBV28 and TRBJ2-7, the CDR3 gives the full variable domain: DVKVTQSSRYLVKRTGEKVFLECVQDMDHENMFWYRQDPGLGLRLIYFSYDVKMKEKGDIPEGYSVSREKKERFSLILESASTNQTSMYLCASSADGLWTYEQYFGPGTRLTVT.

This chain connects TRBV24-1 to TRBJ2-7; weak D call: TRBD1 (6 bases). The CDR3 contains 14 residues. From germline, CDR1 is KGHDR and CDR2 SFDVKD. Between the trimmed V and J ends, which lost 6 bases and 6 bases, there was a span of 17 bases. CDR3 coding DNA: TGTGCCACCAGTATTATCGCTCCGGACAGCGAGCAGTACTTC. This codes for CATSIIAPDSEQYF.

This clonotype was seen repeatedly, ten times or more. The chain carries TRBV6-6 and TRBJ2-7; TRBD2 is a possible D gene (5 bases). This CDR3 contains 13 residues. Germline V gives CDR1 MNHNY, CDR2 SVGAGI (reference sequence). V shed 4 bases and J shed 2 bases, with 9 bases lying between them. This CDR3 is CASSWSGTYEQYF. Written as DNA, the CDR3 is TGTGCCAGCAGTTGGAGCGGAACCTACGAGCAGTACTTC.